Listed here are 20 T cell receptor beta chains from one sample, sequenced in a study of CD8+CD57+ T cells in acquired aplastic anemia. The study profiled TCR beta VDJ and CDR3 using genomic DNA as template. TCRdb itself ran the reads through MiXCR, one entry per CDR3 protein. The repertoire holds about 180,000 distinct CDR3 sequences, with about 50% as singletons. In patients chosen for sequencing, flow cytometry had shown CD8+CD57+ cell expansion. Sequencing input: sorted CD4+, CD8+, or CD8+CD57+ T cells (not recorded which) from PBMCs. Receptors were obtained from a human donor with aplastic anemia.

This clonotype has at least ten counts. The gene calls are TRBV19 and TRBJ2-6; D is undetermined. The germline V and J ends were trimmed by 6 bases and 1 base, with 7 bases remaining between them. The germline V gene encodes CDR1 LNHDA and CDR2 SQIVND (reference sequence). The CDR3 runs 14 residues. For the CDR3, the DNA is TGTGCCAGTAGGATGCGGTCTGGGGCCAACGTCCTGACTTTC. This encodes CASRMRSGANVLTF.

This clonotype has at least ten counts. This chain connects TRBV7-3 to TRBJ2-6; D gene unclear. Per germline, CDR1 SGHTA and CDR2 FQGTGA. This CDR3 has 15 amino acids. V lost 5 bases to trimming and J lost 0 bases, with 8 bases between them. This CDR3 reads CASSPDGSGANVLTF. The CDR3 nucleotides read TGTGCCAGCAGCCCCGACGGCTCTGGGGCCAACGTCCTGACTTTC. The variable domain in full, with the rest retrieved from reference TRBV7-3 and TRBJ2-6, is GAGVSQTPSNKVTEKGKYVELRCDPISGHTALYWYRQSLGQGPEFLIYFQGTGAADDSGLPNDRFFAVRPEGSVSTLKIQRTERGDSAVYLCASSPDGSGANVLTFGAGSRLTVL.

This chain links TRBV20-1 with TRBJ2-7; 10 bases map to TRBD1. Trimming took 6 bases from V and 5 from J; bases not matched to a gene: 10. The CDR3 spans 14 residues. Per the germline V gene, CDR1 is DFQATT and CDR2 is SNEGSKA (reference sequence). CDR3 DNA sequence: TGCAGTGCCGGCCGTTGGGACAGGGGCCACGAGCAGTACTTC. Translation gives CSAGRWDRGHEQYF.

The table lists this clonotype with a few counts. The missing conserved phenylalanine or tryptophan at the end of this CDR3 makes a read error likely. This sequence joins TRBV9 and TRBJ1-2; D is unclear. Trimming took off 4 bases at V and 8 bases at J, with 12 bases between the two ends. The length of the CDR3 is 12 residues. Germline V CDR1 and CDR2: SGDLS, YYNGEE. CDR3 sequence reads: CASSIETGGYTL. The CDR3 coding sequence is TGTGCCAGCAGCATCGAGACGGGAGGCTACACCCTC.

Many counts were recorded for this clonotype. The chain couples TRBV2 to TRBJ1-5; D is perhaps TRBD1 (6 bases). The CDR3 sequence is 14 residues long. Germline-derived CDR1 and CDR2 are SNHLY and FYNNEI. V was shortened by 6 bases and J by 6 bases, with 15 bases between the two germline ends. The CDR3 bases are TGTGCCAGCAGCCCAGGGGTTCATAGTCAGCCCCAGCATTTT. Amino acids: CASSPGVHSQPQHF. The full variable domain, its missing parts supplied by reference TRBV2 and TRBJ1-5, is EPEVTQTPSHQVTQMGQEVILRCVPISNHLYFYWYRQILGQKVEFLVSFYNNEISEKSEIFDDQFSVERPDGSNFTLKIRSTKLEDSAMYFCASSPGVHSQPQHFGDGTRLSIL.

The rearrangement joins TRBV28 to TRBJ2-7; TRBD1 matches at 7 bases. The CDR3 has 15 amino acids. V lost 6 bases to trimming and J lost 3 bases; unmatched junction nucleotides: 11. From germline, CDR1 is MDHEN and CDR2 SYDVKM. The CDR3 loop reads CASSEHRDSGYEQYF. CDR3 coding DNA: TGTGCCAGCAGCGAACATCGGGACAGCGGCTACGAGCAGTACTTC.

This clonotype has a count of ten or more. The chain joins TRBV5-4 to TRBJ2-5; D unclear. Trimming stripped 1 base from V and 4 bases from J, with 11 bases between. Germline CDR1 and CDR2: SGHNT and YYREEE (reference sequence). The CDR3 runs to 14 residues. The CDR3 reads CASSLYTSAETQYF. As DNA, the CDR3 is TGTGCCAGCAGCTTGTATACCTCGGCAGAGACCCAGTACTTC.

This clonotype was observed at least ten times. V usage is TRBV6-1 and J usage is TRBJ1-3, with D uncertain. The length of the CDR3 is 16 residues. The V gene's germline CDR1 is MNHNS and CDR2 SASEGT. Trimming stripped 6 bases from V and 3 bases from J, with 18 bases between. The CDR3 DNA reads as TGTGCCAGCAGCCCCGCTCAGAGGGCGGGTGGAAACACCATATATTTT. The encoded protein is CASSPAQRAGGNTIYF.

This clonotype was seen a few times. The DNA is omitted, as the CDR3 cannot be located on it reliably, and the CDR3 follows TCRdb's listing. The V call is TRBV7-8, the J call TRBJ2-3. A total of 11 residues make up the CDR3, ends included. Germline assignment: CDR1 SGHVS and CDR2 FQNEAQ. The CDR3 region is CASTLADTQYF.

In its sample, this clonotype was seen once. V usage is TRBV4-3 and J usage is TRBJ1-3; D perhaps matches TRBD1 (5 bases). Germline CDR1 LGHNA, CDR2 YSLEER. V dropped 4 bases and J dropped 4 bases, with 14 bases sitting between them. There are 15 residues in the CDR3. As DNA, the CDR3 is TGCGCCAGCAGCCCCGACAGAGCTTGGGGAAACACCATATATTTT. Protein: CASSPDRAWGNTIYF.

V and J are TRBV6-1 and TRBJ2-2; TRBD1 matches at 7 bases. Germline trimming cut 10 bases from V and 4 bases from J; bases unmatched to any gene: 6. Germline CDR1 and CDR2: MNHNS and SASEGT. CDR3 length: 13 amino acids. Here the CDR3 reads CATRGRVTGELFF. CDR3 DNA sequence: TGTGCCACCAGGGGGAGAGTCACCGGGGAGCTGTTTTTT.

This sequence joins TRBV19 and TRBJ1-2; D not certain. Germline V lookup: CDR1 LNHDA, CDR2 SQIVND (reference sequence). The ends were cut back, 7 bases at V and 2 bases at J, with 14 bases in the middle. The CDR3 loop spans 14 amino acids. CDR3 residues: CASTRAQLNYGYTF. The CDR3 region has the DNA TGTGCCAGTACTCGCGCCCAACTGAACTATGGCTACACCTTC.

This rearrangement joins TRBV19 to TRBJ1-1; D ambiguous. Germline CDR1 LNHDA, CDR2 SQIVND (reference sequence). Trimming stripped 3 bases from V and 4 bases from J, with 15 bases between. This CDR3 spans 15 amino acids. The CDR3 loop is CASSISVGFITEAFF. CDR3 in DNA: TGTGCCAGTAGTATTTCTGTAGGGTTCATCACTGAAGCTTTCTTT.

About this clonotype: Lacking the conserved final phenylalanine or tryptophan, this CDR3 likely reflects a read error. The V call is TRBV7-9, the J call TRBJ1-1; unclear D gene. The CDR3 consists of 16 residues. V was pared by 2 bases and J by 8 bases, with 21 bases between. The germline V gene has CDR1 SEHNR and CDR2 FQNEAQ (reference sequence). The chain's CDR3 is CASSLKLAASTEEAFL. The CDR3 DNA follows: TGTGCCAGCAGCTTAAAATTAGCAGCGTCGACCGAGGAAGCTTTCTTA.

The rearrangement joins TRBV2 to TRBJ2-5; 12 bases match TRBD2. V dropped 8 bases and J dropped 7; count of bases not matched to a gene: 11. Germline values: CDR1 SNHLY, CDR2 FYNNEI. The CDR3 totals 15 residues. CDR3 residues: CASGGTSGSLGTQYF. The DNA of the CDR3 is TGTGCCAGCGGAGGGACTAGCGGGTCCCTGGGGACCCAGTACTTC.

A remark on this clonotype: A much larger clonotype is one base distant, so this may be a read error. The rearrangement uses TRBV5-1 and TRBJ2-2; possibly TRBD1 for D (7 bases). This CDR3 has 14 amino acids. Germline loops: CDR1 SGHRS, CDR2 YFSETQ. In DNA, the CDR3 is TGCGCCCGCAGCCGCGGGGACAGATACGGGGAGCTGTTTTTT. As protein: CARSRGDRYGELFF.

This chain connects TRBV3-1 to TRBJ2-3; D ambiguous. V was shortened by 0 bases and J by 7 bases, with 8 bases between the two germline ends. CDR3 length equals 13 residues. Germline CDR1 reads LGHDT; CDR2 reads YNNKEL (reference sequence). CDR3 loop: CASSQEFTHTQYF. CDR3 nucleotides: TGTGCCAGCAGCCAAGAGTTCACCCATACGCAGTATTTT.

The J gene is TRBJ1-2, the V gene TRBV2; possibly TRBD1 for D (6 bases). Trimming pared 3 bases from V and 4 bases from J, leaving 9 bases between. The CDR3 is 13 amino acids. In germline, CDR1 is SNHLY, CDR2 FYNNEI. For the CDR3, the DNA is TGTGCCAGCAGTGAGGGCAGGGGCTATGGCTACACCTTC. It is translated as CASSEGRGYGYTF.

This clonotype was recorded a few times. The chain combines TRBV2 with TRBJ2-7; 10 nucleotides match TRBD1. Germline CDR1 SNHLY, CDR2 FYNNEI. V shed 4 bases and J 3 bases; nucleotides not matched to a gene: 6. This CDR3 is 15 amino acids long. Here the CDR3 reads CASSVGRTGGYEQYF. The DNA of the CDR3 is TGTGCCAGCAGTGTGGGAAGGACAGGGGGCTACGAGCAGTACTTC. Complete variable domain (other parts from reference TRBV2 and TRBJ2-7): EPEVTQTPSHQVTQMGQEVILRCVPISNHLYFYWYRQILGQKVEFLVSFYNNEISEKSEIFDDQFSVERPDGSNFTLKIRSTKLEDSAMYFCASSVGRTGGYEQYFGPGTRLTVT.

This clonotype showed up many times. This CDR3 is CASSEAGGAVGEQYF. CDR3 DNA: TGTGCCAGCAGTGAAGCTGGAGGGGCAGTGGGCGAGCAGTACTTC. The gene calls are TRBV2 and TRBJ2-7, with D tentatively TRBD2 (6 bases). The CDR3 has 15 amino acids. Trimming cost V 0 bases and J 6 bases, with 15 bases left between them. Germline CDR1 is SNHLY and CDR2 is FYNNEI. The whole variable domain, remainder taken from reference TRBV2 and TRBJ2-7, is EPEVTQTPSHQVTQMGQEVILRCVPISNHLYFYWYRQILGQKVEFLVSFYNNEISEKSEIFDDQFSVERPDGSNFTLKIRSTKLEDSAMYFCASSEAGGAVGEQYFGPGTRLTVT.